The 5 T cell receptor beta chains listed next were all sequenced from one sample in a study of cytomegalovirus exposure and HLA in healthy donors. Primers for the PCR totalled 60 Vbeta and 13 Jbeta. Repertoires were generated with immunoSEQ multiplex PCR, while TCRdb's copy carries only in-frame clones and drops some. The sample contains more than 50,000 clones, about two thirds of which appear only once. The sequencing input was PBMCs. These receptors all stem from a woman aged 60-75 years in good health and CMV-seropositive.

This clone occurred a few times. This rearrangement joins TRBV19 to TRBJ1-1, with 9 positions matching TRBD1. The CDR3 is 15 amino acids. J was trimmed by 2 bases and V by 5 bases; bases with no gene match: 6. Germline V gene data show CDR1 as LNHDA and CDR2 as SQIVND (reference sequence). DNA for the CDR3: TGTGCCAGTAGTTTCGGGACAGGGATTAACACTGAAGCTTTCTTT. It codes for CASSFGTGINTEAFF.

The chain links TRBV6-1 to TRBJ1-1; 7 bases are a match to TRBD1. Losses at the gene ends were 6 bases for V and 1 base for J; bases not matched to a gene: 2. The CDR3 covers 13 residues. The germline V gene encodes CDR1 MNHNS and CDR2 SASEGT. The CDR3 DNA is TGTGCCAGCAGGGACAGGTCGAACACTGAAGCTTTCTTT. Translation: CASRDRSNTEAFF.

The chain links TRBV7-2 to TRBJ2-5; TRBD1 is a possible D gene (6 bases). Per germline, CDR1 SGHTA and CDR2 FQGNSA. This CDR3 contains 16 residues. V lost 5 bases to trimming and J lost 2 bases, with 18 bases between them. As DNA, the CDR3 is TGTGCCAGCAGCCCCCAGACAGGTAGACAGCAAGAGACCCAGTACTTC. It yields the protein CASSPQTGRQQETQYF.

The chain couples TRBV9 to TRBJ1-1; the D gene is possibly TRBD1 (6 bases). Trimming took off 0 bases at V and 7 bases at J, with 19 bases between the two ends. The CDR3 loop spans 16 amino acids. The germline V gene encodes CDR1 SGDLS and CDR2 YYNGEE. The CDR3 DNA reads TGTGCCAGCAGCGTAGGGGCCCCACAGGGTTCCGGTGAAGCTTTCTTT. This codes for CASSVGAPQGSGEAFF.

This clone appeared once. The rearrangement joins TRBV6-6 to TRBJ1-3, with 8 bases that match TRBD1. Per germline, CDR1 MNHNY and CDR2 SVGAGI (reference sequence). After removal of 5 bases from V and 1 base from J, the junction contained 7 bases not matched to a gene. The CDR3 has 16 residues. CDR3 loop: CASSPYRGSSGNTIYF. The CDR3 DNA is TGTGCCAGCAGTCCTTACAGGGGGTCGTCTGGAAACACCATATATTTT.